These 21 T cell receptor beta chains were all obtained from the same sample, sequenced in a study of technical replicates of blood from a handful of donors. Measured with immunoSEQ multiplex PCR; TCRdb has only the in-frame clones, and not every one. The table records some 80,000 clones, nearly 98% of them present only once. Sequencing was performed on T cells isolated from PBMCs. Every receptor here comes from a human donor in good health.

The CDR3 loop is CASSLGIPPLAGGEDTQYF. The CDR3 bases are TGTGCCAGCAGCTTAGGGATCCCCCCACTAGCGGGAGGTGAAGATACGCAGTATTTT. The genes are TRBV11-2 and TRBJ2-3; 12 nucleotides match TRBD2. From germline, CDR1 is SGHAT and CDR2 FQNNGV. The J segment lost 5 bases and the V segment lost 1 base, leaving 13 bases of the junction unmatched. This CDR3 has 19 residues.

This chain uses TRBV6-6 with TRBJ1-2; 7 bases match TRBD1. Germline lookup yields CDR1 MNHNY and CDR2 SVGAGI (reference sequence). This CDR3 is built from 14 residues. Unmatched junction bases numbered 4, after V lost 6 bases and J lost 0 bases. CDR3 in amino acids: CASRTGLANYGYTF. In DNA, the CDR3 is TGTGCCAGCAGGACAGGGTTAGCTAACTATGGCTACACCTTC.

The V call is TRBV2, the J call TRBJ1-1; 7 bases are a match to TRBD1. Germline V lookup: CDR1 SNHLY, CDR2 FYNNEI. J lost 12 bases, V lost 6 bases, and 7 bases had no gene match. The CDR3 runs 11 residues. The CDR3 spells CASSDRTGPFF. CDR3 DNA: TGTGCCAGCAGCGACCGGACAGGTCCTTTCTTT.

This rearrangement joins TRBV9 to TRBJ2-3, with TRBD2 as a possible D gene (6 bases). Trimming shortened V by 0 bases and J by 3 bases, and 8 bases separated the two germline ends. This CDR3 comprises 14 residues. Germline V gene data show CDR1 as SGDLS and CDR2 as YYNGEE. CDR3 sequence reads: CASSVALATDTQYF. The CDR3 DNA follows: TGTGCCAGCAGCGTAGCACTAGCAACAGATACGCAGTATTTT.

CDR3: CASSITGLSNQPQHF. The CDR3 DNA is TGTGCCAGTAGTATAACGGGGTTAAGCAATCAGCCCCAGCATTTT. The chain has TRBV19 and TRBJ1-5; no definite D call. Trimming shortened V by 2 bases and J by 1 base, and 9 bases separated the two germline ends. The CDR3 runs to 15 residues. Germline values: CDR1 LNHDA, CDR2 SQIVND (reference sequence).

The chain recombines TRBV6-5 with TRBJ2-7; D is perhaps TRBD2 (5 bases). Germline CDR1 reads MNHEY; CDR2 reads SVGAGI. Trimming removed 5 bases at V and 3 bases at J, with 11 bases between. The CDR3 covers 13 residues. CDR3 sequence (DNA): TGTGCCAGCAGTCCACGAGGGCTCTACGAGCAGTACTTC. This encodes CASSPRGLYEQYF.

The CDR3 region is CAISESMGQGIQETQYF. The CDR3 DNA reads TGTGCCATCAGTGAGTCGATGGGACAGGGGATCCAAGAGACCCAGTACTTC. This sequence joins TRBV10-3 and TRBJ2-5; 10 bases fit TRBD1. The V and J ends lost 0 bases and 1 base, in that order; junction bases with no gene match: 5. The CDR3 contains 17 residues. Germline-derived CDR1 and CDR2 are ENHRY and SYGVKD.

V usage is TRBV11-3 and J usage is TRBJ1-1; 9 bases line up with TRBD1. This CDR3 has 15 residues. V lost 5 bases, J lost 3 bases, and 7 bases stayed unmatched. Germline V CDR1 and CDR2: SGHNT, YENEEA. As DNA, the CDR3 is TGTGCCAGCAGCCTAATGGGACAGGGCGACACTGAAGCTTTCTTT. As protein: CASSLMGQGDTEAFF. Supplemented by reference TRBV11-3 and TRBJ1-1, the full variable domain reads EAGVVQSPRYKIIEKKQPVAFWCNPISGHNTLYWYLQNLGQGPELLIRYENEEAVDDSQLPKDRFSAERLKGVDSTLKIQPAELGDSAVYLCASSLMGQGDTEAFFGQGTRLTVV.

The V call is TRBV6-5, the J call TRBJ2-5, with 8 bases that match TRBD2. V shed 4 bases and J 7 bases; nucleotides not matched to a gene: 5. Germline-derived CDR1 and CDR2 are MNHEY and SVGAGI. The CDR3 has 13 amino acids. In nucleotides, the CDR3 is TGTGCCAGCAGTTTAGCGGGATTGGGGACCCAGTACTTC. It translates to CASSLAGLGTQYF.

The chain is built from TRBV29-1 and TRBJ2-1, with 10 bases identical to TRBD2. Germline V CDR1 and CDR2: SQVTM, ANQGSEA. The CDR3 has 15 amino acids. V lost 3 bases and J lost 4; bases outside the gene matches: 6. The CDR3 region is CSVESVAGGYNEQFF. The CDR3 bases are TGCAGCGTTGAGAGCGTAGCGGGAGGTTACAATGAGCAGTTCTTC.

The chain is built from TRBV4-1 and TRBJ2-3, with 10 bases lining up with TRBD2. In germline, CDR1 is MGHRA, CDR2 YSYEKL. V shed 0 bases and J 5 bases; nucleotides not matched to a gene: 11. CDR3 length equals 18 residues. CDR3 residues: CASSQETGVAGGRDTQYF. CDR3 nucleotide sequence: TGCGCCAGCAGCCAAGAGACAGGGGTAGCGGGAGGCCGAGATACGCAGTATTTT.

This clone was seen a single time. The chain has TRBV14 and TRBJ2-2; D not certain. The germline CDR1 and CDR2 sequences are SGHDN and FVKESK. The V end lost 2 bases, the J end lost 5 bases, and 9 bases lay between the germline ends. This CDR3 region has 14 residues. CDR3: CASSQNWRTGELFF. CDR3 bases: TGTGCCAGCAGCCAAAACTGGAGAACCGGGGAGCTGTTTTTT.

This chain links TRBV7-8 with TRBJ2-7; TRBD1 matches at 8 bases. The CDR3 is 15 amino acids. J was trimmed by 5 bases and V by 6 bases; bases with no gene match: 12. The germline CDR1 and CDR2 sequences are SGHVS and FQNEAQ. CDR3 bases: TGTGCCAGCAGTCAGACCCGGGACAGGTCCCACGAGCAGTACTTC. Translation gives CASSQTRDRSHEQYF.

The rearrangement uses TRBV14 and TRBJ2-3, with 8 positions matching TRBD2. V lost 0 bases and J lost 2; bases outside the gene matches: 7. Looked up from germline, CDR1 is SGHDN and CDR2 is FVKESK. This CDR3 contains 17 residues. The CDR3 DNA follows: TGTGCCAGCAGCCAAGAATCGATAGCGGGGTACACAGATACGCAGTATTTT. Translated: CASSQESIAGYTDTQYF.

V and J are TRBV5-6 and TRBJ1-6, with D unresolved. This CDR3 spans 14 amino acids. V lost 2 bases and J 8 bases, leaving 11 bases between the germline ends. The germline CDR1 and CDR2 sequences are SGHDT and YYEEEE. CDR3 bases: TGTGCCAGCAGCTTAATCGACACGTATTCACCCCTCCACTTT. This codes for CASSLIDTYSPLHF.

This chain connects TRBV7-8 to TRBJ2-7; possible D gene TRBD1, 7 bases. The germline V gene encodes CDR1 SGHVS and CDR2 FQNEAQ. Trimming stripped 5 bases from V and 0 bases from J, with 14 bases between. The CDR3 length is 15 residues. The CDR3 here is CASSGGGTDSYEQYF. DNA for the CDR3: TGTGCCAGCAGCGGGGGCGGGACAGACTCCTACGAGCAGTACTTC.

J is TRBJ2-5 and V is TRBV14; 8 bases align to TRBD2. V was pared by 8 bases and J by 3 bases, with 8 bases of the junction left unmatched. Germline V gives CDR1 SGHDN, CDR2 FVKESK. The CDR3 consists of 14 residues. The CDR3 protein is CASARISGKETQYF. The CDR3 DNA sequence: TGTGCCAGCGCAAGAATTAGCGGGAAAGAGACCCAGTACTTC. The whole variable domain, remainder taken from reference TRBV14 and TRBJ2-5, is EAGVTQFPSHSVIEKGQTVTLRCDPISGHDNLYWYRRVMGKEIKFLLHFVKESKQDESGMPNNRFLAERTGGTYSTLKVQPAELEDSGVYFCASARISGKETQYFGPGTRLLVL.

The chain couples TRBV11-2 to TRBJ1-5; the D is unclear. V was shortened by 1 base and J by 5 bases, with 9 bases between the two germline ends. The germline gives CDR1 SGHAT, CDR2 FQNNGV. The CDR3 sequence is 14 residues long. The CDR3 sequence: CASSLVGRDQPQHF. CDR3 nucleotide sequence: TGTGCCAGCAGCTTAGTCGGGCGGGATCAGCCCCAGCATTTT.

The CDR3 loop reads CASSAGLAGVHNEQFF. The CDR3 DNA follows: TGTGCCAGCAGCGCGGGACTAGCGGGAGTCCACAATGAGCAGTTCTTC. This sequence joins TRBV9 and TRBJ2-1; 14 positions match TRBD2. The CDR3 runs to 16 residues. J lost 5 bases, V lost 3 bases, and 4 bases had no gene match. Germline V gene data show CDR1 as SGDLS and CDR2 as YYNGEE.

The chain employs TRBV30 and TRBJ2-3; D gene unclear. Trimming removed 0 bases at V and 5 bases at J, with 3 bases between. Per germline, CDR1 GTSNPN and CDR2 SVGIG (reference sequence). This CDR3 spans 11 amino acids. CDR3 DNA: TGTGCCTGGAGTGTACAAGATACGCAGTATTTT. It is translated as CAWSVQDTQYF.

The chain uses TRBV5-1 and TRBJ2-7; perhaps TRBD2 as D (6 bases). This CDR3 region has 15 residues. Germline lookup yields CDR1 SGHRS and CDR2 YFSETQ. V was cut by 3 bases and J by 1 base, with 14 bases left in between. The CDR3 sequence: CASSSGAGYSYEQYF. CDR3 nucleotide sequence: TGCGCCAGCAGCTCTGGCGCGGGGTATTCCTACGAGCAGTACTTC.